The present T cell receptor (beta chain) was sequenced within a study of blood T cell repertoires in COVID-19. As for the study in general: The analysed material was cDNA or gDNA that came from T cells, B-cell-depleted T cells, or PBMCs.

CDR3 length equals 18 residues. V trimming: 0 bases; J trimming: 1 base; junction bases outside the gene matches: 4. The V gene's germline CDR1 is KGHDR and CDR2 SFDVKD. Authors' processing steps: Reference gene primer amplification in the assay estimated nucleated cell counts. Repertoires were generated with immunoSEQ multiplex PCR, while TCRdb's copy carries only in-frame clones and drops some. D and trimming come from the DNA, and the V and J calls and clone size come from that table. Of around 270,000 clones in the sample, approximately 87% were seen once. The source of this sequence is a woman in her forties or fifties with acute or convalescent COVID-19. The sequencing input was peripheral blood. The V call is TRBV24-1, the J call TRBJ2-3; TRBD2 matches 12 bases. DNA for the CDR3: TGTGCCACCAGTGATTTGGAGACTAGCGGGAGTGGCACAGATACGCAGTATTTT. Translating gives CATSDLETSGSGTDTQYF.